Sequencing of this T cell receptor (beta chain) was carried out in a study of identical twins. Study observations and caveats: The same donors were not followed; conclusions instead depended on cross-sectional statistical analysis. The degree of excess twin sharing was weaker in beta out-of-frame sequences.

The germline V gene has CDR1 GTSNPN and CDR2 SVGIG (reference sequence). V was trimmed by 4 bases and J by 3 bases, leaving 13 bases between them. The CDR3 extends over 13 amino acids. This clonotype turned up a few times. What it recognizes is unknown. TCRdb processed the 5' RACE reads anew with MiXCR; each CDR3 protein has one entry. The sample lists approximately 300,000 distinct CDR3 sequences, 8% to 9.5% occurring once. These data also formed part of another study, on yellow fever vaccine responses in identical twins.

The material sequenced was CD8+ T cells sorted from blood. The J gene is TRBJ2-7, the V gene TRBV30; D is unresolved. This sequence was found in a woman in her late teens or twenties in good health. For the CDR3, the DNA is TGTGCCTGGACAGACGGTGCCAACTACGAGCAGTACTTC. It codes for CAWTDGANYEQYF.